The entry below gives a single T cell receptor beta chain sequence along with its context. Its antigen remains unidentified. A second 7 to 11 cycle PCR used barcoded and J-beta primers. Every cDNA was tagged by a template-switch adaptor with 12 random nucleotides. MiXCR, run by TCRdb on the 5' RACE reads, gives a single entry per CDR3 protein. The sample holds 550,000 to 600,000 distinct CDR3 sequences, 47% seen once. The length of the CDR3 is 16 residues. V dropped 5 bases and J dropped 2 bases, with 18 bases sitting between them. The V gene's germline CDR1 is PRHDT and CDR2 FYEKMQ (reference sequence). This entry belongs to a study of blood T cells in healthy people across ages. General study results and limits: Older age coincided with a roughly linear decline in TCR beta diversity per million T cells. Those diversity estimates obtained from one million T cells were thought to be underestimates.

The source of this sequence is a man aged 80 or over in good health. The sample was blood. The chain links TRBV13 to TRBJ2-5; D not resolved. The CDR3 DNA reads TGTGCCAGCAGCGTAAGGGCCCTTCGGGCGCAAGAGACCCAGTACTTC. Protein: CASSVRALRAQETQYF.